The 17 T cell receptor beta chains given below trace back to one sample, sequenced in a study of cytomegalovirus exposure and HLA in healthy donors. Sequencing was performed with immunoSEQ multiplex PCR; in TCRdb, only in-frame clones are kept and a portion is missing. This table has about 110,000 clones, 90% to 97% appearing once. Sequencing was performed on PBMCs. Receptors were obtained from a woman aged 18-29 years in good health and CMV-seronegative.

This clone came up once. V gene TRBV4-3 combines with J gene TRBJ1-2, with D uncertain. The germline CDR1 and CDR2 sequences are LGHNA and YSLEER. Trimming removed 0 bases at V and 5 bases at J, with 4 bases between. The CDR3 totals 12 residues. The DNA of the CDR3 is TGCGCCAGCAGCCAAGACAGATATGGCTACACCTTC. This sequence encodes CASSQDRYGYTF.

The CDR3 region has the DNA TGCGCCAGCAGTGAGCGTTTTCCCCTCGCGGGGTTGACGTCTGGGGCCAACGTCCTGACTTTC. Protein product: CASSERFPLAGLTSGANVLTF. The V call is TRBV10-2, the J call TRBJ2-6; the D gene is possibly TRBD2 (6 bases). The CDR3 length is 21 residues. Germline values: CDR1 WSHSY, CDR2 SAAADI. V was cut by 2 bases and J by 1 base, with 24 bases left in between.

The chain joins TRBV7-9 to TRBJ2-5; D may be TRBD1 (7 bases). CDR1 is SEHNR, CDR2 FQNEAQ, per germline (reference sequence). The CDR3 sequence is 15 residues long. Deletions cut 1 base from V and 2 bases from J, with 11 bases between. The CDR3 reads CASSLGAGGQETQYF. The CDR3 DNA is TGTGCCAGCAGCTTAGGCGCAGGGGGGCAAGAGACCCAGTACTTC. Full variable domain (remainder filled in from reference TRBV7-9 and TRBJ2-5): DTGVSQNPRHKITKRGQNVTFRCDPISEHNRLYWYRQTLGQGPEFLTYFQNEAQLEKSRLLSDRFSAERPKGSFSTLEIQRTEQGDSAMYLCASSLGAGGQETQYFGPGTRLLVL.

This clone was detected only once. The chain combines TRBV19 with TRBJ1-2; D is ambiguous. Between the trimmed V and J ends, which lost 5 bases and 4 bases, there was a span of 17 bases. The CDR3 spans 15 residues. Germline V gene data show CDR1 as LNHDA and CDR2 as SQIVND (reference sequence). The CDR3 region has the DNA TGTGCCAGTAGTGATAGAAACCTACTCCTCTATGGCTACACCTTC. Translated: CASSDRNLLLYGYTF.

CDR3 protein: CAISRAGVNEKLFF. In DNA form, the CDR3 reads TGTGCCATCAGTAGGGCAGGGGTGAATGAAAAACTGTTTTTT. The chain employs TRBV10-3 and TRBJ1-4, with a possible D match to TRBD1 (6 bases). CDR1 ENHRY and CDR2 SYGVKD come from the germline V gene. The CDR3 spans 14 residues. Trimming took off 5 bases at V and 5 bases at J, with 12 bases between the two ends.

This CDR3 reads CAARGPGQQPTYEQYF. CDR3 DNA sequence: TGTGCCGCGAGGGGGCCCGGACAACAACCCACCTACGAGCAGTACTTC. V usage is TRBV28 and J usage is TRBJ2-7; TRBD1 agrees at 7 bases. The CDR3 has 16 amino acids. Trimming removed 11 bases from V and 2 bases from J; junction bases left unmatched: 18. Germline lookup yields CDR1 MDHEN and CDR2 SYDVKM.

This clone has a single count. The chain couples TRBV28 to TRBJ1-2; no definite D call. CDR3 length: 14 residues. Germline V gives CDR1 MDHEN, CDR2 SYDVKM. V was clipped by 2 bases and J by 0 bases, with 7 bases between them. This chain's CDR3 is CASSLGQPNYGYTF. As DNA, the CDR3 is TGTGCCAGCAGTTTAGGGCAGCCTAACTATGGCTACACCTTC.

The V and J genes are TRBV9 and TRBJ2-7, with D maybe TRBD1 (6 bases). Trimming shortened V by 3 bases and J by 6 bases, and 13 bases separated the two germline ends. Germline CDR1 SGDLS, CDR2 YYNGEE. CDR3 length equals 13 residues. The chain's CDR3 is CASSAGTITEQYF. CDR3 nucleotides: TGTGCCAGCAGCGCCGGGACAATAACCGAGCAGTACTTC.

The V and J genes are TRBV2 and TRBJ2-7, with 13 bases fitting TRBD2. This CDR3 spans 15 amino acids. The germline gives CDR1 SNHLY, CDR2 FYNNEI. V gave up 6 bases and J gave up 4 bases; unmatched junction bases: 6. The CDR3: CASSIRTSGGYEQYF. CDR3 DNA sequence: TGTGCCAGCAGCATACGGACTAGCGGGGGATACGAGCAGTACTTC.

The chain recombines TRBV7-3 with TRBJ2-3; TRBD2 matches at 10 bases. CDR1 and CDR2 (germline): SGHTA, FQGTGA. V lost 5 bases to trimming and J lost 1 base; unmatched junction nucleotides: 3. There are 15 residues in the CDR3. This CDR3 is CASSPSGGRTDTQYF. CDR3 sequence (DNA): TGTGCCAGCAGCCCTAGCGGGGGCCGCACAGATACGCAGTATTTT.

Of note for this clone: The same CDR3 arises from other DNA sequences in this sample as well. The V and J genes are TRBV28 and TRBJ1-2, with 7 bases fitting TRBD1. Trimming took 6 bases from V and 2 from J; bases not matched to a gene: 3. The CDR3 consists of 13 residues. Germline CDR1 MDHEN, CDR2 SYDVKM. CDR3 DNA sequence: TGTGCCAGCAGCTTGGGACAGAACTATGGCTACACCTTC. This translates into CASSLGQNYGYTF.

Notes on this clone: The sample carries other DNA sequences with the same CDR3. V is TRBV4-3 and J is TRBJ1-4; TRBD1 might be the D (6 bases). The CDR3 spans 15 residues. V was clipped by 4 bases and J by 0 bases, with 9 bases between them. Germline CDR1 reads LGHNA; CDR2 reads YSLEER. The CDR3, as DNA: TGCGCCAGCAGCCCGACAGGTGCAACTAATGAAAAACTGTTTTTT. Translating gives CASSPTGATNEKLFF.

As DNA, the CDR3 is TGTGCCAGCACCAAAGTAGCGGGGGGGCTCCATGAGCAGTTCTTC. Protein: CASTKVAGGLHEQFF. This chain joins TRBV27 and TRBJ2-1; 11 bases align to TRBD2. The ends lost 7 bases at V and 8 bases at J; junction bases unmatched: 10. The CDR3 runs 15 residues. Per the germline V gene, CDR1 is MNHEY and CDR2 is SMNVEV (reference sequence).

This chain links TRBV6-6 with TRBJ2-3; D is ambiguous. In germline, CDR1 is MNHNY, CDR2 SVGAGI (reference sequence). Trimming pared 0 bases from V and 0 bases from J, leaving 10 bases between. The CDR3 length is 16 residues. This chain's CDR3 is CASSYSAHSSTDTQYF. The CDR3 nucleotides are TGTGCCAGCAGTTACTCAGCTCATTCTAGCACAGATACGCAGTATTTT.

This chain joins TRBV7-9 and TRBJ1-1; D gene ambiguous. Germline values: CDR1 SEHNR, CDR2 FQNEAQ (reference sequence). The V end lost 3 bases, the J end lost 0 bases, and 8 bases lay between the germline ends. This CDR3 spans 14 amino acids. CDR3 bases: TGTGCCAGCAGCTTGTCAGTAATGAACACTGAAGCTTTCTTT. Residues: CASSLSVMNTEAFF.

This chain links TRBV28 with TRBJ1-2, with 8 bases fitting TRBD1. V shed 5 bases, J shed 7 bases, and the junction held 6 bases outside the gene matches. The CDR3 contains 13 residues. The germline gives CDR1 MDHEN, CDR2 SYDVKM. CDR3 DNA: TGTGCCAGCAGTCGGACAGGGATAAGTGGCTACACCTTC. Translation gives CASSRTGISGYTF.

This clone occurred a few times. The rearrangement links TRBV5-1 to TRBJ1-1; 7 positions match TRBD1. The V gene end was trimmed by 4 bases and the J gene end by 5 bases; junction bases not matched to a gene: 11. The germline V gene has CDR1 SGHRS and CDR2 YFSETQ. The CDR3 runs 15 residues. CDR3 sequence reads: CASSPEGARETEAFF. The CDR3 DNA follows: TGCGCCAGCAGCCCCGAGGGGGCGAGGGAAACTGAAGCTTTCTTT. The full variable domain, completed using reference TRBV5-1 and TRBJ1-1, is KAGVTQTPRYLIKTRGQQVTLSCSPISGHRSVSWYQQTPGQGLQFLFEYFSETQRNKGNFPGRFSGRQFSNSRSEMNVSTLELGDSALYLCASSPEGARETEAFFGQGTRLTVV.